These T cell receptor beta chains were read from a single sample in a study of blood T cell repertoires in COVID-19. Measured with immunoSEQ multiplex PCR; TCRdb has only the in-frame clones, and not every one. The sample lists about 220,000 clones; about four fifths were seen once. Sequencing was performed on PBMCs or T cells enriched from blood (not recorded which). Receptor source: a middle-aged woman with acute COVID-19. CDR3s include the opening cysteine and the closing phenylalanine or tryptophan. The D gene is left open where the match is weak. Expanded clones get a size class; other rows say once, few or many, or leave the size out.

>-|TRBV28|TRBJ1-2|-
TGTGCCAGCAGGTTCGGAGCTAACTATGGCTACACCTTC
CASRFGANYGYTF
>TRBD1|TRBV29-1|TRBJ2-3|-
TGCAGCGTTGATCGGGACAGGTCCACAGATACGCAGTATTTT
CSVDRDRSTDTQYF
>-|TRBV19|TRBJ2-7|-
TGTGCCAGTAGTATAGTCGGAGGCTACGAGCAGTACTTC
CASSIVGGYEQYF
>TRBD1|TRBV28|TRBJ2-5|few
TGTGCCAGCAGTTATCCGGGACAGGGGTGGGAGACCCAGTACTTC
CASSYPGQGWETQYF
>-|TRBV9|TRBJ2-1|once
TGTGCCAGCAGCCCCCTATGGAGCTCCTACAATGAGCAGTTCTTC
CASSPLWSSYNEQFF
>-|TRBV5-4|TRBJ1-1|-
TGTGCCAGCAGCTCCCCCGGAAGGGGAACTGAAGCTTTCTTT
CASSSPGRGTEAFF
>-|TRBV5-6|TRBJ1-6|few
TGTGCCAGCAGCTCGGACGGAGGTTCACCCCTCCACTTT
CASSSDGGSPLHF
>-|TRBV11-2|TRBJ1-5|-
TGTGCCAGCAGCTTAGGAGTCTTAGGGACTCCCCAGCATTTT
CASSLGVLGTPQHF
>-|TRBV30|TRBJ1-4|-
TGTGCCTGGAGTGAAGGAGCAGGGCGGGGTGAAAAACTGTTTTTT
CAWSEGAGRGEKLFF
>TRBD2|TRBV4-2|TRBJ2-5|-
TGTGCCAGCAGCCAAGATGTTGGGGGGGGTTTCCAAGAGACCCAGTACTTC
CASSQDVGGGFQETQYF
>TRBD2|TRBV7-6|TRBJ2-3|-
TGTGCCAGCAGCTTAGATCAGCGGGGGGGCACAGATACGCAGTATTTT
CASSLDQRGGTDTQYF
>-|TRBV5-4|TRBJ2-5|few
TGTGCCAGCAGCTTGGGGCGGCAGGGCCCCCAAGAGACCCAGTACTTC
CASSLGRQGPQETQYF
>TRBD2|TRBV18|TRBJ2-5|few
TGTGCCAGCTCACGGCAAGCGGGGGGGCCGGAGACCCAGTACTTC
CASSRQAGGPETQYF
>-|TRBV5-8|TRBJ1-2|-
TGTGCCAGCACCTCCCAGGGGACATACTATGGCTACACCTTC
CASTSQGTYYGYTF
>TRBD2|TRBV28|TRBJ2-7|-
TGTGCCAGCAAGGGACTAGCGGGAGGTTTAGGCGAGCAGTACTTC
CASKGLAGGLGEQYF
>-|TRBV9|TRBJ1-2|-
TGTGCCAGCAGCGTAGCACCAGAACCGTCAAATGGCTACACCTTC
CASSVAPEPSNGYTF
>TRBD1|TRBV2|TRBJ1-5|-
TGTGCCAGCAGCCCGGGACAGGGGAATAGCAATCAGCCCCAGCATTTT
CASSPGQGNSNQPQHF
>TRBD1|TRBV3-1/TRBV3-2|TRBJ2-1|-
TGTGCCAGCAGCCAAACGGGGACAGGGGGGGATGAGCAGTTCTTC
CASSQTGTGGDEQFF
>TRBD1|TRBV24-1|TRBJ1-1|-
TGTGCCACCAGGACCGGGACAGGGGGGCAAGACACTGAAGCTTTCTTT
CATRTGTGGQDTEAFF
>-|TRBV2|TRBJ1-4|-
TGTGCCAGCATGTTTGGGCATAATGAAAAACTGTTTTTT
CASMFGHNEKLFF
>TRBD1|TRBV18|TRBJ1-5|-
TGTGCCAGCTCACGACAGGGCCAGTTAAATCAGCCCCAGCATTTT
CASSRQGQLNQPQHF
>-|TRBV6-1|TRBJ2-1|-
TGTGCCAGCAGTGAAGTGGGCTACCAATGGTTCTTC
CASSEVGYQWFF
>-|TRBV27|TRBJ1-5|few
TGTGCCAGCAGTTTAACAGACAATCAGCCCCAGCATTTT
CASSLTDNQPQHF
>-|TRBV18|TRBJ2-7|-
TGTGCCAGCTCACTCAAATACGAGCAGTACTTC
CASSLKYEQYF
>-|TRBV11-2|TRBJ2-2|-
TGTGCCAGCAGCTTAAGAACTCCGGGGGTAGGCGGGGAGCTGTTTTTT
CASSLRTPGVGGELFF
>-|TRBV12-3/TRBV12-4|TRBJ2-2|-
TGTGCCAGCAGTCCCTCGGGGGAGCTGTTTTTT
CASSPSGELFF
>TRBD2|TRBV6-5|TRBJ2-7|-
TGTGCCAGCAGGACTAGCGGAGAGGTCGAGCAGTACTTC
CASRTSGEVEQYF
>-|TRBV9|TRBJ1-6|once
TGTGCCAGCAGCGTAGAACAAAGTTCACCCCTCCACTTT
CASSVEQSSPLHF
>-|TRBV7-2|TRBJ1-1|-
TGTGCCAGCGGTCTACAGACAGTAAACACTGAAGCTTTCTTT
CASGLQTVNTEAFF
>-|TRBV5-1|TRBJ1-1|-
TGCGCCAGCAGCTTGGACGACAGGTACACTGAAGCTTTCTTT
CASSLDDRYTEAFF
>TRBD1|TRBV5-4|TRBJ1-1|-
TGTGCCAGCAGCTCACGAGGGACAGGTCGGGCGAGCACTGAAGCTTTCTTT
CASSSRGTGRASTEAFF
>-|TRBV7-9|TRBJ2-3|-
TGTGCCAGCAGCTTGGGACTGGGGTTCTCAGATACGCAGTATTTT
CASSLGLGFSDTQYF
>-|TRBV7-2|TRBJ1-5|few
TGTGCCAGCAGCTTAGGAGGAGGTTTCTCAAATCAGCCCCAGCATTTT
CASSLGGGFSNQPQHF
>TRBD1|TRBV29-1|TRBJ2-7|-
TGCAGCGTTGAAGCTGGACAGGGGTCCTACGAGCAGTACTTC
CSVEAGQGSYEQYF
>-|TRBV3-1/TRBV3-2|TRBJ1-1|few
TGTGCCAGCAGCCAACGGTTCTCGAACACTGAAGCTTTCTTT
CASSQRFSNTEAFF
>TRBD2|TRBV7-2|TRBJ2-3|-
TGTGCCAGCAGCTCTAGCGGGGGGACAGATACGCAGTATTTT
CASSSSGGTDTQYF
>-|TRBV2|TRBJ1-2|-
TGTGCCAGCAGTGTACAGGGCAACTATGGCTACACCTTC
CASSVQGNYGYTF
>TRBD2|TRBV3-1/TRBV3-2|TRBJ2-1|-
TGTGCCAGCAGCCAAGCGTTCCAGCGGGAGCGCGGTGAGCAGTTCTTC
CASSQAFQRERGEQFF
>-|TRBV2|TRBJ1-6|-
TGTGCCAGCAGATACCAACAGGGCAATTCACCCCTCCACTTT
CASRYQQGNSPLHF
>-|TRBV28|TRBJ2-1|few
TGTGCCAGCAGTTTACACCGGGAGCCCCCGGAGCAGTTCTTC
CASSLHREPPEQFF
>-|TRBV7-2|TRBJ2-1|-
TGTGCCAGCAGCTTAGGGGCGGGACCTTACAATGAGCAGTTCTTC
CASSLGAGPYNEQFF
>-|TRBV3-1/TRBV3-2|TRBJ2-7|-
TGTGCCAGCAGCCGCCTAGGAAGAGAAACCTACGAGCAGTACTTC
CASSRLGRETYEQYF
>-|TRBV7-8|TRBJ2-3|-
TGTGCCAGCACCACGTCGTGGGGGGTGGCGCAGTATTTT
CASTTSWGVAQYF
>-|TRBV29-1|TRBJ1-2|-
TGCAGCGTTGAGCGGGAGAGGGGCTATGGCTACACCTTC
CSVERERGYGYTF
>TRBD1|TRBV5-8|TRBJ1-2|-
TGTGCCAGCAGCTTGGAACCGGGACAGTCGTATGGCTACACCTTC
CASSLEPGQSYGYTF
>TRBD1|TRBV6-2/TRBV6-3|TRBJ2-5|-
TGTGCCAGCAGTTACCTCACCACAGGGGGCGAGACCCAGTACTTC
CASSYLTTGGETQYF
>-|TRBV6-5|TRBJ2-5|-
TGTGCCAGCAGTTATGCCCGGGCAGGGGAGACCCAGTACTTC
CASSYARAGETQYF
>TRBD1|TRBV28|TRBJ2-5|once
TGTGCCAGCAGCCTCCCGGGACAGGGTGGCGAGACCCAGTACTTC
CASSLPGQGGETQYF
>-|TRBV29-1|TRBJ1-1|-
TGCAGCGGTGAAGGGGAGTTGGTCACTGAAGCTTTCTTT
CSGEGELVTEAFF
>TRBD1|TRBV5-5|TRBJ1-1|-
TGTGCCAGCACCTCGAGGGGACAGGGAGACACTGAAGCTTTCTTT
CASTSRGQGDTEAFF
>-|TRBV14|TRBJ2-1|-
TGTGCCAGCAGCCAGTCGCCGAGAGGGGAGCAGTTCTTC
CASSQSPRGEQFF
>-|TRBV19|TRBJ1-6|-
TGTGCCAGTAGTATGACAGCCAATTCACCCCTCCACTTT
CASSMTANSPLHF
>TRBD1|TRBV30|TRBJ1-3|once
TGTGCCTGGAAGACAGGGGGCGCGACCTCTGGAAACACCATATATTTT
CAWKTGGATSGNTIYF
>TRBD1|TRBV4-1|TRBJ1-3|-
TGCGCCAGCAGCCAAGAGCGGACAGGGGGAAACACCATATATTTT
CASSQERTGGNTIYF
>-|TRBV5-1|TRBJ2-1|-
TGCGCCAGCAGCCCTGGACTGAGGCTAGCGACCTACAATGAGCAGTTCTTC
CASSPGLRLATYNEQFF
>-|TRBV4-3|TRBJ2-5|-
TGCGCCAGCAGCCACAACAGCGGAGAGACCCAGTACTTC
CASSHNSGETQYF
>TRBD1|TRBV7-9|TRBJ1-2|-
TGTGCCACTCCGACAGGGGGCGATGGCTACACCTTC
CATPTGGDGYTF
>TRBD2|TRBV4-2|TRBJ2-1|once
TGTGCCAGCAGCCCCCTGCATAGGGGGTCACTAGCGGGGGGGAATGAGCAGTTCTTC
CASSPLHRGSLAGGNEQFF
>-|TRBV5-6|TRBJ2-6|-
TGTGCCAGCAGCTCGCGCCGAATGTCTGGGGCCAACGTCCTGACTTTC
CASSSRRMSGANVLTF